This T cell receptor beta chain was documented in a study of Ad26.COV2.S vaccination and SARS-CoV-2 variants. Study-wide points: Responses of T cells in total may have been underestimated by the TCR breadth and depth analyses.

Clones were read by immunoSEQ multiplex PCR, and TCRdb kept only the in-frame ones, dropping some. This table holds 350,000 to 450,000 clones, around 86% found once. Note on this clone: The antigen is not known.

As to treatment: some 20 received Ad26.COV2.S at low or high dose, single or two shots; about 5 received placebo; per-sample allocation not given. Material that was analyzed had been drawn on day 63 after the first vaccine or placebo injection. The CDR3 runs to 14 residues. CDR1 and CDR2 from the germline V gene are SGHNT and YYREEE (reference sequence). The V and J ends lost 3 bases and 0 bases respectively, with 8 bases between them. The chain is built from TRBV5-4 and TRBJ2-3; perhaps TRBD2 as D (5 bases). The sample was peripheral blood, taken in a trial of Ad26.COV2.S vaccine versus placebo. This TCR was sampled from a person between 18 and 59 years old who received the Ad26.COV2.S COVID-19 vaccine or a placebo. The CDR3 nucleotides are TGTGCCAGCAGCTCCCCGGGGAGCACAGATACGCAGTATTTT. It codes for CASSSPGSTDTQYF.